This T cell receptor beta chain was recovered during a study of blood T cell repertoires in COVID-19. Original processing notes: Amplifying reference gene primers gave estimates of nucleated cell counts. Profiled with immunoSEQ multiplex PCR; TCRdb holds only in-frame clones, not every one. V, J and clone size derive from that table, while D and trimming were established from the DNA sequence. There are about 280,000 clones in the sample; roughly 85% occur only once, and 6% to 6.5% lies in the top ten. Trimming shortened V by 5 bases and J by 0 bases, and 20 bases separated the two germline ends. This CDR3 is built from 17 residues. Germline loops: CDR1 SGHRS, CDR2 YFSETQ. In its sample, this clone was seen a few times.

The chain employs TRBV5-1 and TRBJ2-5; TRBD2 is a possible D gene (5 bases). The TCR was taken from a woman in her 40s who had recovered from COVID-19. Sequencing used PBMCs or T cells enriched from blood (not recorded which). CDR3 residues: CASSPYGNSGDQETQYF. The DNA for the CDR3 is TGCGCCAGCAGTCCGTACGGAAATTCCGGGGACCAAGAGACCCAGTACTTC.